The next 27 T cell receptor beta chains were all read from a single sample in a study of identifying expanded T cells in peripheral blood (dated by TCRdb to between 2017 and 2020). The library was produced with the immunoSEQ multiplex PCR assay. TCRdb took this table from immuneACCESS and kept in-frame rearrangements with V and J called. Such tables lack part of the clones; where checked against another copy, unresolved V genes explain under half of the gap, and the rest is unexplained. Counted in this sample were around 90,000 clones; 70% to 90% of them appeared once. The leading ten clones occupy about 4% of the sample. Sample: blood. The receptor source for this set is a person aged 18 to 75 in good health.

In DNA, the CDR3 is TGCGCCAGCAGCTTGCGATCCGCTCCCTACGAGCAGTACTTC. It is translated as CASSLRSAPYEQYF. V and J are TRBV5-1 and TRBJ2-7; no clear D gene. The germline V and J ends were trimmed by 1 base and 2 bases, with 10 bases remaining between them. CDR1 and CDR2 (germline): SGHRS, YFSETQ. The CDR3 extends over 14 amino acids.

This chain joins TRBV5-1 and TRBJ2-7, with 7 positions matching TRBD2. CDR3 length: 14 amino acids. Germline V gene sequence: CDR1 SGHRS, CDR2 YFSETQ. The V segment lost 5 bases and the J segment 0 bases; nucleotides outside the gene matches: 5. Here the CDR3 reads CASRWGGSSYEQYF. The CDR3 DNA sequence: TGCGCCAGCAGGTGGGGGGGAAGCTCCTACGAGCAGTACTTC. Complete variable domain (other parts from reference TRBV5-1 and TRBJ2-7): KAGVTQTPRYLIKTRGQQVTLSCSPISGHRSVSWYQQTPGQGLQFLFEYFSETQRNKGNFPGRFSGRQFSNSRSEMNVSTLELGDSALYLCASRWGGSSYEQYFGPGTRLTVT.

This clone appeared a few times. CDR3 sequence: CASRWTGTTYEQYF. The CDR3 DNA follows: TGTGCCAGCAGGTGGACAGGTACGACCTACGAGCAGTACTTC. The chain couples TRBV27 to TRBJ2-7; 7 bases agree with TRBD1. The germline gives CDR1 MNHEY, CDR2 SMNVEV (reference sequence). The CDR3 contains 14 residues. The V and J ends lost 6 bases and 2 bases, in that order; junction bases with no gene match: 7.

This rearrangement joins TRBV10-3 to TRBJ2-2; weak D call: TRBD1 (5 bases). Trimming took off 6 bases at V and 8 bases at J, with 13 bases between the two ends. This CDR3 is 13 amino acids long. Germline V gene sequence: CDR1 ENHRY, CDR2 SYGVKD. CDR3 DNA sequence: TGTGCCATCAGCCAGGACCCAGGGGGGGAGCTGTTTTTT. It translates to CAISQDPGGELFF.

V and J are TRBV6-5 and TRBJ2-3; maybe TRBD2 (6 bases). Trimming took 2 bases from V and 2 from J, leaving 14 bases between them. The CDR3 has 16 amino acids. Per germline, CDR1 MNHEY and CDR2 SVGAGI. The CDR3 nucleotides are TGTGCCAGCAGTTACCTCCGGGCGGGGCCCACAGATACGCAGTATTTT. Translation: CASSYLRAGPTDTQYF.

This chain links TRBV6-4 with TRBJ1-1; the D gene is possibly TRBD1 (5 bases). Trimming took 4 bases from V and 4 from J, leaving 10 bases between them. Germline lookup yields CDR1 MRHNA and CDR2 SNTAGT. This CDR3 region has 13 residues. CDR3 in DNA: TGTGCCAGCAGTGGGGTCGGGGGCACTGAAGCTTTCTTT. Translating gives CASSGVGGTEAFF.

The chain employs TRBV7-6 and TRBJ1-5, with TRBD1 matching over 9 bases. Germline values: CDR1 SGHVS, CDR2 FNYEAQ. CDR3 size: 15 residues. The V and J ends lost 6 bases and 4 bases, in that order; junction bases with no gene match: 7. The CDR3 loop is CASSSSGTGNQPQHF. DNA for the CDR3: TGTGCCAGCAGTTCCTCCGGGACAGGGAATCAGCCCCAGCATTTT. Full variable domain (remainder filled in from reference TRBV7-6 and TRBJ1-5): GAGVSQSPRYKVTKRGQDVALRCDPISGHVSLYWYRQALGQGPEFLTYFNYEAQQDKSGLPNDRFSAERPEGSISTLTIQRTEQRDSAMYRCASSSSGTGNQPQHFGDGTRLSIL.

J is TRBJ1-1 and V is TRBV27; D not certain. The CDR3 length is 13 residues. Trimming took 2 bases from V and 1 from J, leaving 5 bases between them. Germline V gene data show CDR1 as MNHEY and CDR2 as SMNVEV (reference sequence). In nucleotides, the CDR3 is TGTGCCAGCAGTTTAATGAAGAACACTGAAGCTTTCTTT. The encoded protein is CASSLMKNTEAFF.

This clone has only a few counts. The chain carries TRBV9 and TRBJ2-2, with D unclear. The CDR3 loop spans 13 amino acids. Trimming removed 1 base from V and 5 bases from J, with 6 bases in between. The germline V gene encodes CDR1 SGDLS and CDR2 YYNGEE. CDR3 DNA sequence: TGTGCCAGCAGCGTAAGTGGGACCGGGGAGCTGTTTTTT. Protein: CASSVSGTGELFF.

This rearrangement joins TRBV30 to TRBJ1-1; 9 nucleotides align to TRBD1. This CDR3 contains 14 residues. Germline V gives CDR1 GTSNPN, CDR2 SVGIG (reference sequence). J was trimmed by 5 bases and V by 5 bases; bases with no gene match: 9. The CDR3 DNA sequence: TGTGCCTGGCAAATATACAGGGGGCTAACTGAAGCTTTCTTT. It encodes CAWQIYRGLTEAFF.

The CDR3 protein is CASSTPTSGTDTQYF. CDR3 coding DNA: TGTGCCAGTAGTACACCGACTAGCGGGACTGATACGCAGTATTTT. This sequence joins TRBV19 and TRBJ2-3; 11 bases are a match to TRBD2. The CDR3 has 15 amino acids. V lost 4 bases and J lost 6; bases outside the gene matches: 6. Looked up from germline, CDR1 is LNHDA and CDR2 is SQIVND (reference sequence). The full variable domain, in which reference TRBV19 and TRBJ2-3 provide the parts outside the CDR3, is DGGITQSPKYLFRKEGQNVTLSCEQNLNHDAMYWYRQDPGQGLRLIYYSQIVNDFQKGDIAEGYSVSREKKESFPLTVTSAQKNPTAFYLCASSTPTSGTDTQYFGPGTRLTVL.

This clone came up once. The chain employs TRBV4-1 and TRBJ2-2, with D unresolved. The germline V and J ends were trimmed by 0 bases and 9 bases, with 11 bases remaining between them. This CDR3 comprises 14 residues. Germline CDR1 MGHRA, CDR2 YSYEKL. In DNA, the CDR3 is TGCGCCAGCAGCCAAGATCCCGGCGCCAGGGAGCTGTTTTTT. It encodes CASSQDPGARELFF.

In this sample, this clone turned up a few times. The genes are TRBV28 and TRBJ1-4; 7 positions agree with TRBD1. Trimming cost V 6 bases and J 9 bases; bases outside gene matches: 10. Per germline, CDR1 MDHEN and CDR2 SYDVKM. This CDR3 comprises 14 residues. The CDR3 here is CASSTQGQPQKLFF. The CDR3 DNA sequence: TGTGCCAGCAGCACACAGGGGCAGCCGCAAAAACTGTTTTTT.

CDR3 bases: TGTGCCTGGAGTGGGGGGGGACAGTTGAGCTCCTACGAGCAGTACTTC. This codes for CAWSGGGQLSSYEQYF. V and J are TRBV30 and TRBJ2-7; tentatively, D is TRBD1 or TRBD2 (7 bases each). This CDR3 has 16 residues. Germline CDR1 is GTSNPN and CDR2 is SVGIG (reference sequence). V was shortened by 1 base and J by 0 bases, with 16 bases between the two germline ends.

The chain is built from TRBV30 and TRBJ1-4; no firm D call. The ends were cut back, 4 bases at V and 7 bases at J, with 13 bases in the middle. This CDR3 comprises 13 residues. Germline CDR1 GTSNPN, CDR2 SVGIG (reference sequence). The CDR3 sequence: CAWKGGLSEKLFF. The CDR3 DNA reads TGTGCCTGGAAGGGAGGTTTGTCTGAAAAACTGTTTTTT.

The chain is built from TRBV6-5 and TRBJ1-3; D remains unclear. The V and J ends lost 8 bases and 0 bases respectively, with 5 bases between them. From germline, CDR1 is MNHEY and CDR2 SVGAGI. CDR3 length: 12 amino acids. The CDR3 DNA sequence: TGTGCCAGCGGGAGCTCTGGAAACACCATATATTTT. Translated, it gives CASGSSGNTIYF.

The chain carries TRBV15 and TRBJ2-7, with D maybe TRBD2 (6 bases). Trimming shortened V by 1 base and J by 1 base, and 8 bases separated the two germline ends. CDR3 length: 14 residues. Germline assignment: CDR1 LNHNV and CDR2 YYDKDF (reference sequence). The CDR3 sequence: CATSRGLASYEQYF. DNA for the CDR3: TGTGCCACCAGCAGAGGTCTAGCGTCCTACGAGCAGTACTTC.

The chain couples TRBV19 to TRBJ1-5; tentatively, D is TRBD1 (6 bases). Germline loops: CDR1 LNHDA, CDR2 SQIVND (reference sequence). Trimming cost V 10 bases and J 0 bases, with 22 bases left between them. The CDR3 has 17 residues. The CDR3 loop is CATRGGAAVNSNQPQHF. The CDR3 DNA follows: TGTGCCACTCGCGGGGGGGCTGCCGTAAATAGCAATCAGCCCCAGCATTTT.

The rearrangement joins TRBV19 to TRBJ1-2; no firm D call. The CDR3 runs to 13 residues. CDR1 is LNHDA and CDR2 is SQIVND in the germline V gene (reference sequence). Deletions cut 5 bases from V and 4 bases from J, with 11 bases between. In DNA, the CDR3 is TGTGCCAGTAGTGTAGCCTTCCTCTATGGCTACACCTTC. It yields the protein CASSVAFLYGYTF. Variable domain in full (rest from reference TRBV19 and TRBJ1-2): DGGITQSPKYLFRKEGQNVTLSCEQNLNHDAMYWYRQDPGQGLRLIYYSQIVNDFQKGDIAEGYSVSREKKESFPLTVTSAQKNPTAFYLCASSVAFLYGYTFGSGTRLTVV.

This chain connects TRBV5-1 to TRBJ1-4; D not resolved. The CDR3 is made up of 14 amino acids. Germline V lookup: CDR1 SGHRS, CDR2 YFSETQ. Trimming removed 7 bases from V and 7 bases from J, with 17 bases in between. The DNA for the CDR3 is TGCGCCAGCGGACGGACGGAAGGAGGTGAAAAACTGTTTTTT. Translation gives CASGRTEGGEKLFF.

The genes are TRBV30 and TRBJ1-4; tentative D call: TRBD1 (6 bases). The CDR3 is 12 residues long. Germline assignment: CDR1 GTSNPN and CDR2 SVGIG (reference sequence). Between the trimmed V and J ends, which lost 4 bases and 8 bases, there was a span of 11 bases. The CDR3: CAWTGASEKLFF. DNA of the CDR3: TGTGCCTGGACAGGGGCTTCGGAAAAACTGTTTTTT.

V is TRBV2 and J is TRBJ2-3; perhaps TRBD2 as D (6 bases). Germline V gene lookup returns CDR1 SNHLY and CDR2 FYNNEI. This CDR3 is 13 amino acids long. The V end lost 11 bases, the J end lost 0 bases, and 12 bases lay between the germline ends. The CDR3 protein is CAPSGYSTDTQYF. The DNA of the CDR3 is TGTGCCCCCAGCGGGTATAGCACAGATACGCAGTATTTT.

This clone was seen just once. The rearrangement links TRBV30 to TRBJ2-7; D is unresolved. V was cut by 3 bases and J by 4 bases, with 16 bases left in between. This CDR3 contains 14 residues. Germline lookup yields CDR1 GTSNPN and CDR2 SVGIG (reference sequence). CDR3: CAWSVGHSAYEQYF. CDR3 nucleotides: TGTGCCTGGAGCGTAGGGCACAGCGCGTACGAGCAGTACTTC.

The chain carries TRBV30 and TRBJ1-2; D gene unclear. CDR1 GTSNPN and CDR2 SVGIG come from the germline V gene (reference sequence). This CDR3 comprises 16 residues. V was shortened by 3 bases and J by 5 bases, with 22 bases between the two germline ends. This CDR3 is CAWRKTRAPVGYGYTF. The CDR3 DNA follows: TGTGCCTGGAGAAAGACCCGGGCTCCGGTAGGGTATGGCTACACCTTC.

The genes are TRBV6-1 and TRBJ2-4; the D gene is possibly TRBD2 (6 bases). There are 19 residues in the CDR3. V shed 3 bases and J shed 2 bases, with 23 bases lying between them. Looked up from germline, CDR1 is MNHNS and CDR2 is SASEGT. CDR3 nucleotide sequence: TGTGCCAGCAGTGAGGGTTTGGCCGGGGGAATAGGGACCAAAAACATTCAGTACTTC. As protein: CASSEGLAGGIGTKNIQYF.

V usage is TRBV4-3 and J usage is TRBJ2-6, with 8 bases identical to TRBD2. Germline CDR1 is LGHNA and CDR2 is YSLEER. The ends lost 0 bases at V and 3 bases at J; junction bases unmatched: 1. CDR3 length: 16 residues. CDR3 in amino acids: CASSQDSGNGANVLTF. CDR3 sequence (DNA): TGCGCCAGCAGCCAAGATAGCGGGAATGGGGCCAACGTCCTGACTTTC.

The gene calls are TRBV2 and TRBJ1-4; possibly TRBD1 for D (5 bases). This CDR3 is built from 15 residues. CDR1 is SNHLY, CDR2 FYNNEI, per germline. V was pared by 2 bases and J by 2 bases, with 9 bases between. The CDR3 protein is CASSELGGTNEKLFF. CDR3 nucleotide sequence: TGTGCCAGCAGTGAACTTGGGGGTACTAATGAAAAACTGTTTTTT. The full variable domain, rest sourced from reference TRBV2 and TRBJ1-4, is EPEVTQTPSHQVTQMGQEVILRCVPISNHLYFYWYRQILGQKVEFLVSFYNNEISEKSEIFDDQFSVERPDGSNFTLKIRSTKLEDSAMYFCASSELGGTNEKLFFGSGTQLSVL.